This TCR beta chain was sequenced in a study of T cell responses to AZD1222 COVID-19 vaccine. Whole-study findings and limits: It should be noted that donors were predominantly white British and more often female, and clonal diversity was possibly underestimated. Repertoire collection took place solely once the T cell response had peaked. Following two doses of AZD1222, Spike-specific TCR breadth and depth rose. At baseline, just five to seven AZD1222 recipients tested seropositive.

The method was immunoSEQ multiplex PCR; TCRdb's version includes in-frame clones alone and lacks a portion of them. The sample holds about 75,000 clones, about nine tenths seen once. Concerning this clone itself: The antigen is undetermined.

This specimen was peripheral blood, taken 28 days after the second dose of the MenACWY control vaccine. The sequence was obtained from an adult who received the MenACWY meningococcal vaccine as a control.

In DNA, the CDR3 is TGTGCCTCCGGGGGCCGCACTGAAGCTTTCTTT. Protein sequence: CASGGRTEAFF. V gene TRBV30 combines with J gene TRBJ1-1; D possibly corresponds to TRBD1 (6 bases). V lost 7 bases and J lost 4, with 10 bases in between. The CDR3 spans 11 residues. CDR1 and CDR2 from the germline V gene are GTSNPN and SVGIG (reference sequence).